A selection of T cell receptor beta chains follows, all from one sample in a study of T cell responses to AZD1222 COVID-19 vaccine. Profiled with immunoSEQ multiplex PCR; TCRdb holds only in-frame clones, not every one. The table includes 100,000 to 150,000 clones, about 91% detected once. This sample comprised peripheral blood, obtained 28 days after the second AZD1222 dose. These receptors were obtained from an adult who received the AZD1222 COVID-19 vaccine. Each CDR3 is given with its conserved first and last residue. A D gene is named only where the DNA matches it firmly. Some rows mark clone size as missing; the rest say once, few, many or name a class of expanded clone.

V: TRBV7-9; size: NA; J: TRBJ1-1; D: TRBD1; CDR3: CASSKYGTGGAYTEAFF; DNA: TGTGCCAGCAGCAAATACGGGACAGGGGGCGCGTACACTGAAGCTTTCTTT
V: TRBV9; size: NA; J: TRBJ1-1; D: NA; CDR3: CASSKLSNTEAFF; DNA: TGTGCCAGCAGTAAGCTTAGTAACACTGAAGCTTTCTTT
V: TRBV19; size: once; J: TRBJ1-1; D: TRBD1; CDR3: CASSIRQGPEAFF; DNA: TGTGCCAGTAGTATCCGACAGGGGCCTGAAGCTTTCTTT
V: TRBV5-1; size: NA; J: TRBJ2-7; D: TRBD1; CDR3: CASSSGQPYEQYF; DNA: TGCGCCAGCAGCTCGGGACAGCCCTACGAGCAGTACTTC
V: TRBV29-1; size: NA; J: TRBJ2-7; D: NA; CDR3: CSVEGQSYEQYF; DNA: TGCAGCGTTGAAGGCCAGTCCTACGAGCAGTACTTC
V: TRBV5-6; size: NA; J: TRBJ1-5; D: NA; CDR3: CASSRVKEGNQPQHF; DNA: TGTGCCAGCAGCAGGGTTAAAGAAGGCAATCAGCCCCAGCATTTT
V: TRBV7-2; size: NA; J: TRBJ1-3; D: TRBD1; CDR3: CASSPRQGIGNTIYF; DNA: TGTGCCAGCAGCCCTAGACAGGGAATTGGAAACACCATATATTTT
V: TRBV7-2; size: NA; J: TRBJ2-1; D: NA; CDR3: CASSFRGLNEQFF; DNA: TGTGCCAGCAGCTTCAGGGGTCTGAATGAGCAGTTCTTC
V: TRBV2; size: NA; J: TRBJ1-4; D: TRBD1; CDR3: CASSGQGGHEKLFF; DNA: TGTGCCAGCAGTGGACAGGGGGGGCATGAAAAACTGTTTTTT
V: TRBV10-3; size: NA; J: TRBJ1-4; D: NA; CDR3: CAISAGDEKLFF; DNA: TGTGCCATCAGTGCTGGGGATGAAAAACTGTTTTTT
V: TRBV30; size: NA; J: TRBJ1-1; D: NA; CDR3: CAWKDSQNTEAFF; DNA: TGTGCCTGGAAGGACAGCCAGAACACTGAAGCTTTCTTT
V: TRBV2; size: NA; J: TRBJ1-1; D: NA; CDR3: CASSPAFSRTEAFF; DNA: TGTGCCAGCAGTCCTGCTTTCTCGCGGACTGAAGCTTTCTTT
V: TRBV28; size: NA; J: TRBJ1-1; D: NA; CDR3: CASSLGGVTNTEAFF; DNA: TGTGCCAGCAGTTTGGGGGGGGTAACGAACACTGAAGCTTTCTTT
V: TRBV4-1; size: NA; J: TRBJ2-7; D: TRBD1; CDR3: CASSLGQGSYEQYF; DNA: TGCGCCAGCAGCCTTGGACAGGGGTCCTACGAGCAGTACTTC
V: TRBV2; size: NA; J: TRBJ2-1; D: TRBD2; CDR3: CASRAGLAVYNEQFF; DNA: TGTGCCAGCAGGGCGGGACTAGCGGTCTACAATGAGCAGTTCTTC
V: TRBV18; size: NA; J: TRBJ1-1; D: NA; CDR3: CASSEDRNTEAFF; DNA: TGTGCCAGCTCAGAAGACAGGAACACTGAAGCTTTCTTT
V: TRBV11-3; size: NA; J: TRBJ1-3; D: NA; CDR3: CASSLGAYGNTIYF; DNA: TGTGCCAGCAGCTTGGGGGCGTACGGAAACACCATATATTTT
V: TRBV5-5; size: NA; J: TRBJ1-6; D: TRBD1; CDR3: CASSLGQGNSPLHF; DNA: TGTGCCAGCAGCCTCGGACAGGGAAATTCACCCCTCCACTTT
V: TRBV30; size: NA; J: TRBJ1-3; D: TRBD1; CDR3: CAWGPGGSGNTIYF; DNA: TGTGCCTGGGGCCCAGGGGGCTCAGGAAACACCATATATTTT
V: TRBV5-1; size: NA; J: TRBJ2-7; D: TRBD1; CDR3: CASRPGGDDEQYF; DNA: TGCGCCAGCAGACCAGGGGGCGACGACGAGCAGTACTTC
V: TRBV4-2; size: NA; J: TRBJ1-5; D: NA; CDR3: CASSQIRDTNSPQHF; DNA: TGTGCCAGCAGCCAAATCCGGGACACCAATTCACCCCAGCATTTT
V: TRBV20-1; size: NA; J: TRBJ2-1; D: TRBD2; CDR3: CSASSGRTLNEQFF; DNA: TGCAGTGCCAGTAGCGGGAGGACTCTCAATGAGCAGTTCTTC
V: TRBV7-9; size: NA; J: TRBJ1-2; D: NA; CDR3: CASSLDISNGYTF; DNA: TGTGCCAGCAGCTTAGATATCTCCAATGGCTACACCTTC
V: TRBV30; size: once; J: TRBJ1-1; D: TRBD1; CDR3: CAWSVPGQGAEAFF; DNA: TGTGCCTGGAGTGTACCGGGACAGGGTGCTGAAGCTTTCTTT
V: TRBV3-1/TRBV3-2; size: NA; J: TRBJ1-4; D: TRBD1; CDR3: CASSPYEGGGEKLFF; DNA: TGTGCCAGCAGCCCTTATGAAGGGGGCGGGGAAAAACTGTTTTTT
V: TRBV6-6; size: NA; J: TRBJ1-5; D: TRBD1; CDR3: CATSRDREPQPQHF; DNA: TGTGCCACCTCTCGAGACAGGGAGCCTCAGCCCCAGCATTTT
V: TRBV29-1; size: NA; J: TRBJ1-4; D: NA; CDR3: CSVEGENEKLFF; DNA: TGCAGCGTTGAAGGAGAGAATGAAAAACTGTTTTTT
V: TRBV30; size: NA; J: TRBJ1-4; D: NA; CDR3: CACRSVGEKLFF; DNA: TGTGCCTGTAGGTCGGTGGGGGAAAAACTGTTTTTT
V: TRBV6-5; size: NA; J: TRBJ1-3; D: NA; CDR3: CASENSGNTIYF; DNA: TGTGCCAGCGAGAACTCTGGAAACACCATATATTTT
V: TRBV24-1; size: NA; J: TRBJ1-1; D: NA; CDR3: CATGSGVGTEAFF; DNA: TGTGCCACCGGAAGCGGGGTAGGCACTGAAGCTTTCTTT
V: TRBV2; size: NA; J: TRBJ2-2; D: TRBD2; CDR3: CASRAAGREELFF; DNA: TGTGCCAGCAGGGCGGCAGGGAGGGAGGAGCTGTTTTTT
V: TRBV30; size: NA; J: TRBJ1-6; D: NA; CDR3: CAWARRGTGNSPLHF; DNA: TGTGCCTGGGCCAGGAGGGGAACCGGGAATTCACCCCTCCACTTT
V: TRBV30; size: NA; J: TRBJ2-2; D: TRBD2; CDR3: CAWSGPRGGTGELFF; DNA: TGTGCCTGGAGTGGCCCCCGGGGAGGGACCGGGGAGCTGTTTTTT
V: TRBV28; size: NA; J: TRBJ1-2; D: TRBD1; CDR3: CASSFRQGAGYTF; DNA: TGTGCCAGCAGTTTTCGACAGGGGGCGGGCTACACCTTC
V: TRBV9; size: NA; J: TRBJ1-1; D: NA; CDR3: CASSATANTEAFF; DNA: TGTGCCAGCAGCGCGACAGCGAACACTGAAGCTTTCTTT
V: TRBV9; size: NA; J: TRBJ2-2; D: TRBD2; CDR3: CASSTRGGQGTGELFF; DNA: TGTGCCAGCAGCACCCGGGGGGGCCAAGGCACCGGGGAGCTGTTTTTT
V: TRBV6-6; size: NA; J: TRBJ1-6; D: NA; CDR3: CASSFPSGSSPLHF; DNA: TGTGCCAGCAGTTTTCCCTCAGGGAGTTCACCCCTCCACTTT
V: TRBV24-1; size: NA; J: TRBJ1-2; D: NA; CDR3: CATSPGDYGYTF; DNA: TGTGCCACCAGTCCTGGGGACTATGGCTACACCTTC
V: TRBV6-5; size: NA; J: TRBJ1-1; D: NA; CDR3: CASSSFETREGTEAFF; DNA: TGTGCCAGCAGTTCCTTCGAGACCAGGGAAGGGACTGAAGCTTTCTTT
V: TRBV2; size: NA; J: TRBJ1-6; D: NA; CDR3: CASGAQLSSYNSPLHF; DNA: TGTGCCTCCGGGGCCCAGCTTAGCTCCTATAATTCACCCCTCCACTTT